A single sample gave rise to the 24 T cell receptor beta chains below, sequenced in a study of identical twins. TCRdb used MiXCR to reprocess the 5' RACE reads, holding one entry per CDR3 protein. The data contain 550,000 to 700,000 distinct CDR3 sequences, just under 10% of them singletons. This sample was shared with a second study, whose subject was yellow fever vaccine responses in identical twins.

Sequenced: PBMCs. All receptors derive from a woman aged 18-35 years in good health.

The CDR3 coding sequence is TGTGCCAGCAGGCAACTAAGACAGGGGGTCTCCTACGAGCAGTACTTC. This translates into CASRQLRQGVSYEQYF. The V and J genes are TRBV27 and TRBJ2-7, with 9 nucleotides matching TRBD1. This CDR3 has 16 amino acids. V was pared by 6 bases and J by 0 bases, with 9 bases of the junction left unmatched. Germline CDR1 reads MNHEY; CDR2 reads SMNVEV (reference sequence).

This clonotype came up once. The rearrangement links TRBV29-1 to TRBJ2-7; weak D call: TRBD2 (6 bases). The V gene's germline CDR1 is SQVTM and CDR2 ANQGSEA. Trimming stripped 6 bases from V and 7 bases from J, with 19 bases between. This CDR3 comprises 13 residues. Here the CDR3 reads CSVSLDYSSEQYF. The DNA of the CDR3 is TGCAGCGTAAGTTTGGACTACTCTTCGGAGCAGTACTTC.

This clonotype was seen more than once but under ten times. This sequence joins TRBV7-9 and TRBJ2-1, with TRBD2 identical over 9 bases. J was trimmed by 6 bases and V by 5 bases; bases with no gene match: 5. CDR3 size: 14 residues. CDR1 and CDR2 (germline): SEHNR, FQNEAQ (reference sequence). In DNA, the CDR3 is TGTGCCAGCAGCCCACCTAGCGGGATCAATGAGCAGTTCTTC. Its translation: CASSPPSGINEQFF.

This rearrangement joins TRBV7-9 to TRBJ2-7, with 10 bases lining up with TRBD1. Germline loops: CDR1 SEHNR, CDR2 FQNEAQ (reference sequence). J gave up 2 bases and V 4 bases, and 5 bases lay outside the gene matches. CDR3 size: 15 residues. CDR3 loop: CASSSDRGVPYEQYF. CDR3 nucleotides: TGTGCCAGCAGCTCGGACAGGGGGGTACCCTACGAGCAGTACTTC.

This clonotype has just one count. The chain links TRBV18 to TRBJ1-5, with 7 bases identical to TRBD1. The CDR3 totals 13 residues. The V segment lost 10 bases and the J segment 5 bases; nucleotides outside the gene matches: 8. Per the germline V gene, CDR1 is KGHSH and CDR2 is LQKENI. CDR3 protein: CATTGDSYQPQHF. DNA of the CDR3: TGTGCCACCACGGGGGACAGCTATCAGCCCCAGCATTTT.

There are a few counts of this clonotype. The chain uses TRBV5-1 and TRBJ2-3; 7 bases align to TRBD1. The CDR3 has 13 amino acids. The junction had 7 bases not matched to a gene; V was cut back by 7 bases and J by 5 bases. The germline V gene has CDR1 SGHRS and CDR2 YFSETQ. CDR3 amino acids: CASQRQGEDTQYF. The CDR3 nucleotides read TGCGCCAGCCAGAGACAGGGAGAAGATACGCAGTATTTT.

This clonotype was detected a few times. The V and J genes are TRBV5-1 and TRBJ2-3; unclear D gene. There are 14 residues in the CDR3. Germline values: CDR1 SGHRS, CDR2 YFSETQ. Trimming left V 2 bases short and J 8 bases short, with 15 bases between. The CDR3: CASSFPQRETTQYF. CDR3 DNA: TGCGCCAGCAGCTTCCCGCAAAGAGAGACTACGCAGTATTTT.

This clonotype was counted a few times. The V gene is TRBV9, the J gene TRBJ2-3, with a weak D call TRBD2 (6 bases). This CDR3 is 14 amino acids long. Germline values: CDR1 SGDLS, CDR2 YYNGEE. V was clipped by 6 bases and J by 3 bases, with 14 bases between them. The CDR3 nucleotides are TGTGCCAGCAATTCTCGGGGGAGGACAGATACGCAGTATTTT. It translates to CASNSRGRTDTQYF.

This clonotype was counted ten times or more. The chain links TRBV11-2 to TRBJ2-7, with 8 bases identical to TRBD2. The ends lost 5 bases at V and 2 bases at J; junction bases unmatched: 11. The CDR3 contains 16 residues. The germline V gene has CDR1 SGHAT and CDR2 FQNNGV. The CDR3 nucleotides read TGTGCCAGCAGCCGGGGGGCCTCCGGGGGGGCCTACGAGCAGTACTTC. This translates into CASSRGASGGAYEQYF.

The gene calls are TRBV7-9 and TRBJ1-1; TRBD1 matches at 7 bases. Germline CDR1 is SEHNR and CDR2 is FQNEAQ (reference sequence). The J segment lost 5 bases and the V segment lost 5 bases, leaving 5 bases of the junction unmatched. The length of the CDR3 is 13 residues. The CDR3 DNA is TGTGCCAGCAGCGCCTTACAGGGGACTGAAGCTTTCTTT. Its translation: CASSALQGTEAFF.

This clonotype came up many times. J is TRBJ2-7 and V is TRBV29-1; D uncertain. Trimming left V 5 bases short and J 1 base short, with 9 bases between. The CDR3 totals 12 residues. Per the germline V gene, CDR1 is SQVTM and CDR2 is ANQGSEA. CDR3 protein: CSVTWGSYEQYF. For the CDR3, the DNA is TGCAGCGTTACGTGGGGATCCTACGAGCAGTACTTC.

This clonotype was detected ten times or more. The chain links TRBV7-6 to TRBJ2-7; D gene unclear. The CDR3 contains 13 residues. Germline assignment: CDR1 SGHVS and CDR2 FNYEAQ. The ends were cut back, 5 bases at V and 4 bases at J, with 12 bases in the middle. The CDR3 nucleotides read TGTGCCAGCAGCCTATCTGTGGCGTACGAGCAGTACTTC. Protein sequence: CASSLSVAYEQYF.

The chain links TRBV28 to TRBJ2-7, with 7 bases identical to TRBD2. CDR3 size: 16 residues. Germline assignment: CDR1 MDHEN and CDR2 SYDVKM. The V segment lost 4 bases and the J segment 0 bases; nucleotides outside the gene matches: 9. CDR3 bases: TGTGCCAGCAGTTGGTCGTCTAGCGGTAGCTCCTACGAGCAGTACTTC. Protein sequence: CASSWSSSGSSYEQYF.

This clonotype was recorded many times. One junction end disagrees with the germline gene, perhaps due to a read error. The chain uses TRBV28 and TRBJ2-4, with D perhaps TRBD2 (6 bases). Germline values: CDR1 MDHEN, CDR2 SYDVKM. This CDR3 has 12 amino acids. The CDR3 sequence: CASSMPPSAYFF. The CDR3 DNA follows: TGTGCCAGCAGTATGCCTCCTAGCGCTTATTTTTTC.

The chain joins TRBV28 to TRBJ2-2; perhaps D is TRBD1 or TRBD2 (7 bases each). The CDR3 spans 14 residues. Germline CDR1 and CDR2: MDHEN and SYDVKM. With 10 bases removed from V and 5 bases from J, the gap between germline ends came to 17 bases. CDR3 in DNA: TGTGCCACCCCGACAGGGAGGGGGACCGGGGAGCTGTTTTTT. It codes for CATPTGRGTGELFF.

The J gene is TRBJ2-2, the V gene TRBV7-2, with D possibly matching TRBD1 (6 bases). Germline-derived CDR1 and CDR2 are SGHTA and FQGNSA. The CDR3 loop spans 17 amino acids. V was cut by 2 bases and J by 4 bases, with 17 bases left in between. CDR3 protein: CASSLMTGHLLTGELFF. CDR3 DNA: TGTGCCAGCAGCTTAATGACAGGACACCTCCTCACCGGGGAGCTGTTTTTT. Full variable domain (missing parts from reference TRBV7-2 and TRBJ2-2): GAGVSQSPSNKVTEKGKDVELRCDPISGHTALYWYRQSLGQGLEFLIYFQGNSAPDKSGLPSDRFSAERTGGSVSTLTIQRTQQEDSAVYLCASSLMTGHLLTGELFFGEGSRLTVL.

This clonotype was observed at least ten times. This rearrangement joins TRBV4-2 to TRBJ2-3, with 7 bases that match TRBD2. Germline V gives CDR1 LGHNA, CDR2 YNFKEQ. Losses at the gene ends were 4 bases for V and 2 bases for J; bases not matched to a gene: 9. The CDR3 has 16 residues. The CDR3 nucleotides are TGTGCCAGCAGCCCCCTGGGAGCGGGACTCACAGATACGCAGTATTTT. Amino acid sequence: CASSPLGAGLTDTQYF.

The chain couples TRBV15 to TRBJ2-5; D may be TRBD2 (5 bases). The CDR3 covers 15 residues. Trimming shortened V by 6 bases and J by 6 bases, and 20 bases separated the two germline ends. Germline V lookup: CDR1 LNHNV, CDR2 YYDKDF (reference sequence). The CDR3 loop is CATSFNGERMQTQYF. CDR3 in DNA: TGTGCCACCAGTTTTAACGGGGAACGGATGCAGACCCAGTACTTC.

This clonotype was counted between two and nine times. The chain couples TRBV7-8 to TRBJ2-1, with 7 bases lining up with TRBD2. Looked up from germline, CDR1 is SGHVS and CDR2 is FQNEAQ. With V trimmed by 8 bases and J by 5 bases, 6 bases remained unmatched. The CDR3 has 13 residues. The DNA of the CDR3 is TGTGCCAGCGGGACCGGGGGGAACAATGAGCAGTTCTTC. This gives the protein CASGTGGNNEQFF.

This clonotype has at least ten counts. One end of the junction varies from germline; a read error may be responsible. The chain combines TRBV7-7 with TRBJ2-3; D uncertain. The CDR3 has 13 amino acids. The germline V gene encodes CDR1 SSHAT and CDR2 FNYEAQ (reference sequence). The CDR3 protein is CASSLLPADTQYF. CDR3 bases: TGTGCTAGCAGCTTACTACCGGCAGATACGCAGTATTTT.

This clonotype has more than one count but fewer than ten. The chain recombines TRBV7-8 with TRBJ2-7; D possibly corresponds to TRBD2 (5 bases). This CDR3 comprises 16 residues. The V gene's germline CDR1 is SGHVS and CDR2 FQNEAQ. Trimming removed 5 bases from V and 3 bases from J, with 20 bases in between. The CDR3 is CASSRRRKTDGYEQYF. CDR3 bases: TGTGCCAGCAGCCGGAGGCGGAAGACTGACGGCTACGAGCAGTACTTC.

V usage is TRBV15 and J usage is TRBJ2-7; D is ambiguous. V lost 0 bases to trimming and J lost 0 bases, with 12 bases between them. The V gene's germline CDR1 is LNHNV and CDR2 YYDKDF (reference sequence). The CDR3 runs to 16 residues. CDR3 protein: CATSREFSGLSYEQYF. The CDR3 DNA sequence: TGTGCCACCAGCAGAGAGTTTTCGGGCCTCTCCTACGAGCAGTACTTC.

CDR3 in DNA: TGCGCCAGCAGCCCTGAAGCTCGACAGACAGGCCTTGAGACCCAGTACTTC. Its protein is CASSPEARQTGLETQYF. The chain employs TRBV5-1 and TRBJ2-5, with D possibly matching TRBD1 (6 bases). Trimming removed 4 bases at V and 5 bases at J, with 24 bases between. The CDR3 consists of 17 residues. Germline V CDR1 and CDR2: SGHRS, YFSETQ.

Ten or more counts support this clonotype. The chain employs TRBV5-1 and TRBJ2-3; no definite D call. V dropped 4 bases and J dropped 8 bases, with 23 bases sitting between them. The length of the CDR3 is 16 residues. Looked up from germline, CDR1 is SGHRS and CDR2 is YFSETQ. This chain's CDR3 is CASSLNAGSPGGTQYF. CDR3 in DNA: TGCGCCAGCAGCCTTAACGCCGGGTCCCCCGGTGGTACGCAGTATTTT.